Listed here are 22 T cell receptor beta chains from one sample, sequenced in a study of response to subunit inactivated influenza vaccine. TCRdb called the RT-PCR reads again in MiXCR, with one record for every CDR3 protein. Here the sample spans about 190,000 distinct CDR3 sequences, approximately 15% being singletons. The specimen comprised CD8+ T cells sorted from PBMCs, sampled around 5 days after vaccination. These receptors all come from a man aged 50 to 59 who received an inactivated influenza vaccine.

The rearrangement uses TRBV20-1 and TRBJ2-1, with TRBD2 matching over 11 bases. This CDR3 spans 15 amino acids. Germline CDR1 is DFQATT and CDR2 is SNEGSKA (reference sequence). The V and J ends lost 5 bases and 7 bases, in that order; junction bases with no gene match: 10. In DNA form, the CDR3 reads TGCAGTGCTCGTAGACTAGCGGGATCAGGAAATGAGCAGTTCTTC. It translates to CSARRLAGSGNEQFF.

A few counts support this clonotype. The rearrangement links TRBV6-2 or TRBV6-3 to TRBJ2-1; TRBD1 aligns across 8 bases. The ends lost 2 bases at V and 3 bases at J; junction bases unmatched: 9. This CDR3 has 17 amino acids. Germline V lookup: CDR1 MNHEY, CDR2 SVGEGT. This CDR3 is CASSYPTGQGDYNEQFF. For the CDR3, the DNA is TGTGCCAGCAGTTACCCTACCGGACAGGGAGACTACAATGAGCAGTTCTTC.

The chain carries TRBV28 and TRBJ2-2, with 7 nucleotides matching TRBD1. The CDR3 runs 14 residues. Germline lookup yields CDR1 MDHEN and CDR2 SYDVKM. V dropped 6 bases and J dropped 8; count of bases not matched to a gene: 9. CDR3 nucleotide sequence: TGTGCCAGCAGCCCTCACAGGGGATCTGGGGAGCTGTTTTTT. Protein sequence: CASSPHRGSGELFF. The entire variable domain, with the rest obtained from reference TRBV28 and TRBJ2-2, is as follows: DVKVTQSSRYLVKRTGEKVFLECVQDMDHENMFWYRQDPGLGLRLIYFSYDVKMKEKGDIPEGYSVSREKKERFSLILESASTNQTSMYLCASSPHRGSGELFFGEGSRLTVL.

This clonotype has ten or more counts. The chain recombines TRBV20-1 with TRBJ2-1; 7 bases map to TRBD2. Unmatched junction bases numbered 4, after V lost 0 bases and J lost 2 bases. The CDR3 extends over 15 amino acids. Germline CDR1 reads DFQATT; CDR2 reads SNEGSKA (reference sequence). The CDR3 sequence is CSARESSGTYNEQFF. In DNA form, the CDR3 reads TGCAGTGCTAGAGAGTCAAGCGGGACCTACAATGAGCAGTTCTTC.

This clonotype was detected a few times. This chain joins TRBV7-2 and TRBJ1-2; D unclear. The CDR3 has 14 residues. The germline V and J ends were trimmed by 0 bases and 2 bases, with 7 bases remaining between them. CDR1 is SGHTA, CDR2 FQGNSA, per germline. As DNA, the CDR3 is TGTGCCAGCAGCTTAGCGCGCAGAAACTATGGCTACACCTTC. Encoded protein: CASSLARRNYGYTF.

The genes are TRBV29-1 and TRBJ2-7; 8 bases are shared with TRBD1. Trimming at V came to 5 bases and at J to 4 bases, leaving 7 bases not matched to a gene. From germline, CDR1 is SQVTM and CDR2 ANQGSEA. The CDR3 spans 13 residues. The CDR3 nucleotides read TGCAGCGTTTTCTGGACAGGGTCTTACGAGCAGTACTTC. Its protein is CSVFWTGSYEQYF.

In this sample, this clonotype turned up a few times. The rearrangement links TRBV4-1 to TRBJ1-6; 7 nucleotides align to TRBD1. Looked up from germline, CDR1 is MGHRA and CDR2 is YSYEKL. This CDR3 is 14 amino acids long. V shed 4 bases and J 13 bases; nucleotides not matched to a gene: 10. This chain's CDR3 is CASSLQGPLSPLHF. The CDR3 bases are TGCGCCAGCAGCCTACAGGGGCCCCTCTCTCCCCTCCACTTT.

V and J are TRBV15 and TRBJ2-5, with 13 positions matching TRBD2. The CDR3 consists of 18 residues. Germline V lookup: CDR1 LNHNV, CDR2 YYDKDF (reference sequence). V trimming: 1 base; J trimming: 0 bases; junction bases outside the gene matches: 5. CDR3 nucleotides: TGTGCCACCAGCAGAGGTCCGGGACTAGCGGGGTACCAAGAGACCCAGTACTTC. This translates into CATSRGPGLAGYQETQYF.

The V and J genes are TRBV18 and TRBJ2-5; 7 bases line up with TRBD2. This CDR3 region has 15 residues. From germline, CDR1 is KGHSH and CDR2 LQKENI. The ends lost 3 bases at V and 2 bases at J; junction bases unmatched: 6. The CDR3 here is CASSPLGRGQETQYF. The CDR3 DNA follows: TGTGCCAGCTCACCTTTAGGGCGGGGGCAAGAGACCCAGTACTTC.

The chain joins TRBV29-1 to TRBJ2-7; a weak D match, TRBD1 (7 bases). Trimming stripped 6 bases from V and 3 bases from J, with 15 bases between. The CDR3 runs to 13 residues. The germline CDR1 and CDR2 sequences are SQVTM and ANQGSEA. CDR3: CSVLWRDSYEQYF. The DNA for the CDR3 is TGCAGCGTGTTGTGGAGGGACAGCTACGAGCAGTACTTC.

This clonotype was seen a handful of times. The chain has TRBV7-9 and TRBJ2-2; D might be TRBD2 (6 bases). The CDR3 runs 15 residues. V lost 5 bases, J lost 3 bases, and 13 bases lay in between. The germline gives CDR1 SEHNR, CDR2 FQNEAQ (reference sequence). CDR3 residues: CASSGGAADTGELFF. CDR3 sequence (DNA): TGTGCCAGCAGCGGCGGGGCCGCAGACACCGGGGAGCTGTTTTTT.

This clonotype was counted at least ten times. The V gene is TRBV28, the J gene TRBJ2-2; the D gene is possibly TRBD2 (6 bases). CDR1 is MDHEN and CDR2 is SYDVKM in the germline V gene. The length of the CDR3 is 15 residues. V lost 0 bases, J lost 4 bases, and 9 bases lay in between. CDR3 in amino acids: CASSLWAGSTGELFF. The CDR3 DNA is TGTGCCAGCAGTTTATGGGCGGGGAGCACCGGGGAGCTGTTTTTT.

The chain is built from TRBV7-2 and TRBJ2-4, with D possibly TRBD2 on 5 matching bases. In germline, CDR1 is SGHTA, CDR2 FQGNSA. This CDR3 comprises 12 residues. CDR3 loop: CASVGAKNIQYF. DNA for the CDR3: TGTGCTAGCGTGGGGGCCAAAAACATTCAGTACTTC.

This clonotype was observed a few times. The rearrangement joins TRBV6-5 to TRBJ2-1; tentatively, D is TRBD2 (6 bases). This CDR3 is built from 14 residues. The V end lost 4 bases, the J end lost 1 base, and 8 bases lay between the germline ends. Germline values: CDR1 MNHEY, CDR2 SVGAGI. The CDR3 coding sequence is TGTGCCAGCAGTTGGCGGGGATCCTACAATGAGCAGTTCTTC. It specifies CASSWRGSYNEQFF.

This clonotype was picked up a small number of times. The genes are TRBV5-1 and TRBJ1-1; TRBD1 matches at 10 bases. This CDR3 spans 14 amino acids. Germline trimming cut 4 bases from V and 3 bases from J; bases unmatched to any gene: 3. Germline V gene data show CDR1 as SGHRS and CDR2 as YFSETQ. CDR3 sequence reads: CASSDDRGHTEAFF. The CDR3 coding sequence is TGCGCCAGCAGCGACGACAGGGGGCACACTGAAGCTTTCTTT. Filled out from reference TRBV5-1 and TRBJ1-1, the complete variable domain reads KAGVTQTPRYLIKTRGQQVTLSCSPISGHRSVSWYQQTPGQGLQFLFEYFSETQRNKGNFPGRFSGRQFSNSRSEMNVSTLELGDSALYLCASSDDRGHTEAFFGQGTRLTVV.

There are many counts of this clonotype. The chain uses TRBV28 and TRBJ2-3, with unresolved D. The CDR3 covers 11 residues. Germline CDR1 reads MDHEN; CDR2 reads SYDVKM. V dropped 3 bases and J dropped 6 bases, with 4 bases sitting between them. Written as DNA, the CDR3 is TGTGCCAGCAGTTTGGTTGATACGCAGTATTTT. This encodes CASSLVDTQYF. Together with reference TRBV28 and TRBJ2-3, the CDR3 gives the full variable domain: DVKVTQSSRYLVKRTGEKVFLECVQDMDHENMFWYRQDPGLGLRLIYFSYDVKMKEKGDIPEGYSVSREKKERFSLILESASTNQTSMYLCASSLVDTQYFGPGTRLTVL.

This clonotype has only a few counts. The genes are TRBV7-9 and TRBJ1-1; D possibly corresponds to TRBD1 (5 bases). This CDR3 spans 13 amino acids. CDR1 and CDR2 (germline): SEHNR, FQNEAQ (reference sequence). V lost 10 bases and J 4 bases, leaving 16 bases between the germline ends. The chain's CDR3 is CATTRGGGTEAFF. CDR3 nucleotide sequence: TGTGCCACGACACGGGGCGGGGGCACTGAAGCTTTCTTT.

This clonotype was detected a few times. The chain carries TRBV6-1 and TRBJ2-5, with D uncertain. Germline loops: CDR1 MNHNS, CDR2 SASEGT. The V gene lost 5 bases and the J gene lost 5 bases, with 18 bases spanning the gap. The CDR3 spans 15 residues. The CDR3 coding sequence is TGTGCCAGCAGTCAGAGCGACATACCTGGGGAGACCCAGTACTTC. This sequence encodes CASSQSDIPGETQYF.

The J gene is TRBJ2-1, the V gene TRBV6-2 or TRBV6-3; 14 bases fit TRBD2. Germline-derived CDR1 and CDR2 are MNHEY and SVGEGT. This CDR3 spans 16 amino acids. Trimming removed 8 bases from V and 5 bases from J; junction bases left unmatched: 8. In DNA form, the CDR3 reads TGTGCCAGCGGTGGACTAGCGGGGGGTAGTCACAATGAGCAGTTCTTC. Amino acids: CASGGLAGGSHNEQFF.

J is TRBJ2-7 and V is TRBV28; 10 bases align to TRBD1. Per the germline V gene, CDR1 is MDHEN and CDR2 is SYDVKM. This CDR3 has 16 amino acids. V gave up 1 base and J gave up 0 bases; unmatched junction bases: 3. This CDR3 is CASSLSWTGGSYEQYF. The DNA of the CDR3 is TGTGCCAGCAGTTTATCTTGGACAGGGGGCTCCTACGAGCAGTACTTC.

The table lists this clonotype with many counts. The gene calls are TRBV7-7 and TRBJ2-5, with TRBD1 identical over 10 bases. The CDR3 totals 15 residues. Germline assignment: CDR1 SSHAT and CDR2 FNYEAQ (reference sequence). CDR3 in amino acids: CATSPGQGWGETQYF. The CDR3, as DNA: TGTGCTACGAGCCCGGGACAGGGGTGGGGAGAGACCCAGTACTTC.

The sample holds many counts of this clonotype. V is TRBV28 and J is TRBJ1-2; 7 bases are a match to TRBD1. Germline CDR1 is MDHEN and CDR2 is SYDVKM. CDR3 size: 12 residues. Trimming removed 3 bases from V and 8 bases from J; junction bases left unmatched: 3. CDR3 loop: CASSFPGGGYTF. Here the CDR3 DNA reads TGTGCCAGCAGTTTTCCAGGGGGAGGCTACACCTTC.